Presented here are 20 T cell receptor beta chains from one specimen sequenced in a study of blood T cell repertoires in COVID-19. The protocol was immunoSEQ multiplex PCR, while the TCRdb copy is restricted to in-frame clones and leaves out a portion. The sample includes a few hundred thousand clones, around 84% of them seen just once. The sequencing sample was made of PBMCs or T cells enriched from blood (not recorded which). The receptors here all came from a woman aged 50 to 60 who had been exposed to COVID-19.

The chain employs TRBV6-6 and TRBJ2-2, with D perhaps matching TRBD1 (7 bases). V lost 0 bases and J lost 5, with 13 bases in between. The V gene's germline CDR1 is MNHNY and CDR2 SVGAGI (reference sequence). The CDR3 spans 16 residues. CDR3 loop: CASSYSRAGGTGELFF. Here the CDR3 DNA reads TGTGCCAGCAGTTACTCGAGGGCAGGGGGGACCGGGGAGCTGTTTTTT.

This clone has only a few counts. The chain carries TRBV10-3 and TRBJ1-2; 9 nucleotides align to TRBD1. The trim removed 7 bases at V and 8 bases at J, leaving 8 bases unmatched. Germline V lookup: CDR1 ENHRY, CDR2 SYGVKD. This CDR3 region has 13 residues. The CDR3 region has the DNA TGTGCCATCACAGGGGACAGGGACAGGGGCTACACCTTC. Translation: CAITGDRDRGYTF.

The chain has TRBV10-3 and TRBJ2-3; 15 nucleotides match TRBD2. Germline trimming cut 10 bases from V and 0 bases from J; bases unmatched to any gene: 8. CDR3 size: 17 residues. CDR1 ENHRY and CDR2 SYGVKD come from the germline V gene. The CDR3 bases are TGTGCCAGCACCGGGACTAGCGGGGGGTCTAGCACAGATACGCAGTATTTT. Its translation is CASTGTSGGSSTDTQYF.

J is TRBJ1-6 and V is TRBV30; TRBD1 might be the D (5 bases). Trimming pared 2 bases from V and 7 bases from J, leaving 18 bases between. The CDR3 contains 16 residues. The V gene's germline CDR1 is GTSNPN and CDR2 SVGIG (reference sequence). CDR3 loop: CAWSQVGGRGNSPLHF. The DNA of the CDR3 is TGTGCCTGGAGTCAAGTGGGGGGAAGAGGAAATTCACCCCTCCACTTT.

The chain is built from TRBV5-1 and TRBJ2-3; 7 nucleotides align to TRBD2. The CDR3 consists of 16 residues. Germline lookup yields CDR1 SGHRS and CDR2 YFSETQ. Trimming removed 7 bases from V and 5 bases from J; junction bases left unmatched: 16. CDR3 coding DNA: TGCGCCAGCCGGGGAGGGCCCCACATAGTAGAAGATACGCAGTATTTT. It specifies CASRGGPHIVEDTQYF.

This clone occurred a few times. The chain couples TRBV7-9 to TRBJ2-2, with 8 bases matching TRBD1. The junction had 3 bases not matched to a gene; V was cut back by 3 bases and J by 3 bases. Germline V gives CDR1 SEHNR, CDR2 FQNEAQ (reference sequence). The CDR3 is 15 amino acids. The CDR3: CASSLTTGDTGELFF. Here the CDR3 DNA reads TGTGCCAGCAGCTTGACGACAGGGGACACCGGGGAGCTGTTTTTT.

This clone was recorded only once. The chain joins TRBV4-3 to TRBJ2-6; 9 nucleotides match TRBD1. CDR1 LGHNA and CDR2 YSLEER come from the germline V gene. The CDR3 extends over 18 amino acids. J was trimmed by 2 bases and V by 4 bases; bases with no gene match: 9. The DNA for the CDR3 is TGCGCCAGCAGCCTCCTGACAGGGGGGTTCACTGGGGCCAACGTCCTGACTTTC. Translated, it gives CASSLLTGGFTGANVLTF.

This clone was recorded once. The rearrangement joins TRBV7-9 to TRBJ1-1; the match to TRBD1 covers 8 bases. Unmatched junction bases numbered 7, after V lost 5 bases and J lost 2 bases. Germline V lookup: CDR1 SEHNR, CDR2 FQNEAQ (reference sequence). This CDR3 contains 15 residues. CDR3 coding DNA: TGTGCCAGCAGCGTTCTCAGGGGGCGCAACACTGAAGCTTTCTTT. Translation: CASSVLRGRNTEAFF. Complete variable domain (other parts from reference TRBV7-9 and TRBJ1-1): DTGVSQNPRHKITKRGQNVTFRCDPISEHNRLYWYRQTLGQGPEFLTYFQNEAQLEKSRLLSDRFSAERPKGSFSTLEIQRTEQGDSAMYLCASSVLRGRNTEAFFGQGTRLTVV.

The rearrangement uses TRBV27 and TRBJ2-2, with D unresolved. This CDR3 contains 14 residues. V was cut by 6 bases and J by 2 bases, with 10 bases left in between. Germline V gives CDR1 MNHEY, CDR2 SMNVEV (reference sequence). In nucleotides, the CDR3 is TGTGCCAGCAGCCAGAAAGTAAACACCGGGGAGCTGTTTTTT. Translating gives CASSQKVNTGELFF.

This chain links TRBV7-2 with TRBJ1-1; the D gene is possibly TRBD1 (6 bases). V lost 4 bases and J lost 0, with 9 bases in between. Germline CDR1 SGHTA, CDR2 FQGNSA. The CDR3 length is 14 residues. The CDR3 DNA sequence: TGTGCCAGCAGCTCACAGGGCATGAACACTGAAGCTTTCTTT. This translates into CASSSQGMNTEAFF.

The chain carries TRBV4-3 and TRBJ2-3; 9 bases fit TRBD1. Trimming removed 2 bases from V and 4 bases from J; junction bases left unmatched: 10. CDR1 is LGHNA and CDR2 is YSLEER in the germline V gene. The CDR3 length is 17 residues. As DNA, the CDR3 is TGCGCCAGCAGCCAACGGCCACCTCGGACAGGGGCAGATACGCAGTATTTT. The encoded protein is CASSQRPPRTGADTQYF.

The gene calls are TRBV19 and TRBJ1-2; no clear D gene. V dropped 1 base and J dropped 4 bases, with 7 bases sitting between them. The CDR3 is 13 amino acids. Germline V lookup: CDR1 LNHDA, CDR2 SQIVND (reference sequence). The CDR3 loop reads CASSIGGIYGYTF. The CDR3 DNA is TGTGCCAGTAGTATAGGCGGGATCTATGGCTACACCTTC. The variable domain in full, completed from reference TRBV19 and TRBJ1-2, reads DGGITQSPKYLFRKEGQNVTLSCEQNLNHDAMYWYRQDPGQGLRLIYYSQIVNDFQKGDIAEGYSVSREKKESFPLTVTSAQKNPTAFYLCASSIGGIYGYTFGSGTRLTVV.

This clone was counted a few times. This rearrangement joins TRBV5-1 to TRBJ2-5; 7 bases are a match to TRBD2. This CDR3 region has 16 residues. Trimming at V came to 0 bases and at J to 1 base, leaving 6 bases not matched to a gene. Germline V gene lookup returns CDR1 SGHRS and CDR2 YFSETQ. The CDR3 DNA is TGCGCCAGCAGCTTGGATGGCGGGGGTTTCCAAGAGACCCAGTACTTC. Amino acid sequence: CASSLDGGGFQETQYF. Drawing the rest from reference TRBV5-1 and TRBJ2-5, the complete variable domain is KAGVTQTPRYLIKTRGQQVTLSCSPISGHRSVSWYQQTPGQGLQFLFEYFSETQRNKGNFPGRFSGRQFSNSRSEMNVSTLELGDSALYLCASSLDGGGFQETQYFGPGTRLLVL.

The chain employs TRBV12-3 or TRBV12-4 and TRBJ1-2, with a possible D match to TRBD1 (5 bases). This CDR3 is 13 amino acids long. V lost 5 bases, J lost 4 bases, and 11 bases lay in between. The CDR3 coding sequence is TGTGCCAGCAGTCCCGGACAATTCTATGGCTACACCTTC. It codes for CASSPGQFYGYTF.

This clone is a singleton in its sample. The V and J genes are TRBV11-2 and TRBJ1-2; D is unclear. CDR1 is SGHAT, CDR2 FQNNGV, per germline. The V end lost 0 bases, the J end lost 4 bases, and 12 bases lay between the germline ends. The CDR3 sequence is 15 residues long. The CDR3 DNA reads as TGTGCCAGCAGCTTAGATCGGTTACAGACCTATGGCTACACCTTC. Encoded protein: CASSLDRLQTYGYTF.

This clone showed up just a few times. The chain combines TRBV9 with TRBJ1-2, with a tentative D call TRBD1 (5 bases). The CDR3 has 15 amino acids. The germline V gene has CDR1 SGDLS and CDR2 YYNGEE. V shed 0 bases and J shed 1 base, with 10 bases lying between them. The chain's CDR3 is CASSVGAGNNYGYTF. The CDR3 DNA sequence: TGTGCCAGCAGCGTAGGGGCAGGGAATAACTATGGCTACACCTTC. Drawing the rest from reference TRBV9 and TRBJ1-2, the complete variable domain is DSGVTQTPKHLITATGQRVTLRCSPRSGDLSVYWYQQSLDQGLQFLIQYYNGEERAKGNILERFSAQQFPDLHSELNLSSLELGDSALYFCASSVGAGNNYGYTFGSGTRLTVV.

This chain joins TRBV11-1 and TRBJ2-5; TRBD1 is a possible D gene (6 bases). V was pared by 2 bases and J by 4 bases, with 11 bases between. CDR1 is SGHAT and CDR2 is FQDESV in the germline V gene (reference sequence). The CDR3 sequence is 14 residues long. The CDR3 spells CASSLRPGAETQYF. The CDR3 DNA follows: TGTGCCAGCAGCTTACGACCAGGGGCAGAGACCCAGTACTTC.

The V gene is TRBV7-8, the J gene TRBJ2-7; no reliable D call. CDR1 SGHVS and CDR2 FQNEAQ come from the germline V gene. V lost 0 bases, J lost 2 bases, and 2 bases lay in between. CDR3 size: 12 residues. The CDR3 region is CASSLATYEQYF. The CDR3 DNA is TGTGCCAGCAGCTTAGCTACCTACGAGCAGTACTTC.

CDR3 nucleotides: TGTGCCAGCAGCACCACCCTATCCGGGACAGATTATGGCTACACCTTC. Protein sequence: CASSTTLSGTDYGYTF. The chain is built from TRBV7-8 and TRBJ1-2, with 7 bases lining up with TRBD1. The trim removed 5 bases at V and 5 bases at J, leaving 14 bases unmatched. Per germline, CDR1 SGHVS and CDR2 FQNEAQ. This CDR3 is 16 amino acids long.

This chain joins TRBV7-3 and TRBJ1-1, with a weak D call TRBD1 (5 bases). The germline V gene has CDR1 SGHTA and CDR2 FQGTGA. V lost 6 bases to trimming and J lost 3 bases, with 14 bases between them. The CDR3 is 14 amino acids. DNA for the CDR3: TGTGCCAGCAGACCCAACAGGTTAGACACTGAAGCTTTCTTT. It encodes CASRPNRLDTEAFF.